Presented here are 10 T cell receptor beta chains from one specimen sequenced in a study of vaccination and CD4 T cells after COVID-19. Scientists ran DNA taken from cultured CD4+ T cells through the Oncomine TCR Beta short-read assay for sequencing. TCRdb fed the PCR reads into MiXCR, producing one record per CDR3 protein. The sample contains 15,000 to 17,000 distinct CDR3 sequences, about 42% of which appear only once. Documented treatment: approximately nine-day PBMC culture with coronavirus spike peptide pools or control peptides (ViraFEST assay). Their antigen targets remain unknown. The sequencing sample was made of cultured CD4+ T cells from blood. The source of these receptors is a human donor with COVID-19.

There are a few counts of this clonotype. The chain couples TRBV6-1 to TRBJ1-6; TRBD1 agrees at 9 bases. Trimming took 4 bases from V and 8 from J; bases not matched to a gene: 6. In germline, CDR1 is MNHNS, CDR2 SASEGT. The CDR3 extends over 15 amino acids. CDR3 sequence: CASSGGTGFDSPLHF. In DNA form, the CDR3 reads TGTGCCAGCAGTGGGGGGACAGGGTTTGATTCACCCCTCCACTTT.

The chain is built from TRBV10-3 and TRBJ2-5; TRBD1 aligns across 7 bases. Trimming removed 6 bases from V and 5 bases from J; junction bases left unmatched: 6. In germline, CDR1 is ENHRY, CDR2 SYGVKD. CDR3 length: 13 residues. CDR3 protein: CAISETGMETQYF. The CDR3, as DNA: TGTGCCATCAGCGAGACAGGGATGGAGACCCAGTACTTC.

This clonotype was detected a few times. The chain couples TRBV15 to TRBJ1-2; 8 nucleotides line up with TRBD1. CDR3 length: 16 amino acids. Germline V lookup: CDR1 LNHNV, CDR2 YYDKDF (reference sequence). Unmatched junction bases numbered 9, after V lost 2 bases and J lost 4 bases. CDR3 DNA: TGTGCCACCAGCAGATACGGGACAGGTGGCGGCTATGGCTACACCTTC. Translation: CATSRYGTGGGYGYTF.

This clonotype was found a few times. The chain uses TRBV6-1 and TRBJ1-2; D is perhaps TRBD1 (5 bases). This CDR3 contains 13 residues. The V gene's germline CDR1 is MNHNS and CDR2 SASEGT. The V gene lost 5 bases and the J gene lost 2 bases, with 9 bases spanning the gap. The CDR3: CASSLGRNYGYTF. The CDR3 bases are TGTGCCAGCAGTCTGGGACGGAACTATGGCTACACCTTC.

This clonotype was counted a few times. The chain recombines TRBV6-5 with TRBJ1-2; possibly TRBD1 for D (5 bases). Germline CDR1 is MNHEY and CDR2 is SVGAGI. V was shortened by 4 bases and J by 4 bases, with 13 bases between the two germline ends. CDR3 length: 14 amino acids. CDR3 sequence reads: CASSSPGGAYGYTF. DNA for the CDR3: TGTGCCAGCAGTTCCCCTGGGGGAGCCTATGGCTACACCTTC.

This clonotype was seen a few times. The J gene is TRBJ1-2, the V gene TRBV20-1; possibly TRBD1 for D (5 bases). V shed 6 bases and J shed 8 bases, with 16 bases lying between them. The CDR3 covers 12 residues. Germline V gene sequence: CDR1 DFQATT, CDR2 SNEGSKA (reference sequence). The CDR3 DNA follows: TGCAGTGCCAAAAGCTGGGGGGACGGCTACACCTTC. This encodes CSAKSWGDGYTF.

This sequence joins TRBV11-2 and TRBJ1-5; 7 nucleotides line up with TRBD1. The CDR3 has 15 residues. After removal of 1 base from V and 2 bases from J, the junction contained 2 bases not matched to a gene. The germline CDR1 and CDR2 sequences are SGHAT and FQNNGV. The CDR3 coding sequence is TGTGCCAGCAGCTTAGGGACAGGCCGCAATCAGCCCCAGCATTTT. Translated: CASSLGTGRNQPQHF.

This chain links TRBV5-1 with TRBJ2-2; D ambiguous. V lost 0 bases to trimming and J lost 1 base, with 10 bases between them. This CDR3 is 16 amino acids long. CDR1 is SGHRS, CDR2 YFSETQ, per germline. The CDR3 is CASSLGTKQNTGELFF. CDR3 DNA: TGCGCCAGCAGCTTGGGAACAAAACAGAACACCGGGGAGCTGTTTTTT. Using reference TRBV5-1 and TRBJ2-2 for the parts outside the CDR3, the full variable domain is KAGVTQTPRYLIKTRGQQVTLSCSPISGHRSVSWYQQTPGQGLQFLFEYFSETQRNKGNFPGRFSGRQFSNSRSEMNVSTLELGDSALYLCASSLGTKQNTGELFFGEGSRLTVL.

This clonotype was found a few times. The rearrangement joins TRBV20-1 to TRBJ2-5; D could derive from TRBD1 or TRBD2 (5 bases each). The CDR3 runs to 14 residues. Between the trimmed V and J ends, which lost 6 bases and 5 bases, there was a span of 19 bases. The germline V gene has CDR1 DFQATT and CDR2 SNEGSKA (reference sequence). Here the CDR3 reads CSATVRESVETQYF. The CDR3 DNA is TGCAGTGCCACGGTCAGGGAGTCGGTGGAGACCCAGTACTTC.

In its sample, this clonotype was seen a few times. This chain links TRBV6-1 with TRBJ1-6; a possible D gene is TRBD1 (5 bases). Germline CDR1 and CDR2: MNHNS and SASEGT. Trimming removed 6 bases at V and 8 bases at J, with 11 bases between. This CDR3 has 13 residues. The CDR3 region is CASRGLMYSPLHF. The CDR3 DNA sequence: TGTGCCAGCAGGGGGCTAATGTATTCACCCCTCCACTTT.